This T cell receptor beta chain was documented in a study of blood T cell repertoires in COVID-19. Researchers sorted participants into cohorts using their self-reported clinical history. The CDR3 is 16 residues long. V was shortened by 4 bases and J by 2 bases, with 12 bases between the two germline ends. In germline, CDR1 is MRHNA, CDR2 SNTAGT. The assay was immunoSEQ multiplex PCR, and TCRdb's table has in-frame clones only and misses some. This sample has 300,000 to 400,000 clones, with roughly 87% found just once. This TCR derives from a woman in her twenties or thirties who had recovered from COVID-19. Source material: PBMCs or T cells enriched from blood (not recorded which). The V call is TRBV6-4, the J call TRBJ2-6, with D perhaps matching TRBD1 (7 bases). The DNA for the CDR3 is TGTGCCAGCAGTGTGGGCAGGGGGGCTGGGGCCAACGTCCTGACTTTC. As protein: CASSVGRGAGANVLTF.